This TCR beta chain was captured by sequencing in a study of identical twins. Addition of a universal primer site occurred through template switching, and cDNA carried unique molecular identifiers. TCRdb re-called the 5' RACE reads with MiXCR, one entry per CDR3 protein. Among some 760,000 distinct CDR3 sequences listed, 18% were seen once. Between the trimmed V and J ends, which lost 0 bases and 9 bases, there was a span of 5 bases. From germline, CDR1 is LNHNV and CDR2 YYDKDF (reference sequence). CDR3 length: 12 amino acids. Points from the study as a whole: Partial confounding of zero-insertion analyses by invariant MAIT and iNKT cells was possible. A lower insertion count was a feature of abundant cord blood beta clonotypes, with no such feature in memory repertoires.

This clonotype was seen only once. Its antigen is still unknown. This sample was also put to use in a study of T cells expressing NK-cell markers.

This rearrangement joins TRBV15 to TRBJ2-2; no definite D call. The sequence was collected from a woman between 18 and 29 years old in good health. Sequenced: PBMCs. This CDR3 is CATSRDSWELFF. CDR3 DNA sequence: TGTGCCACCAGCAGAGACTCCTGGGAGCTGTTTTTT.